The 18 T cell receptor beta chains listed next were all sequenced from one sample in a study of T-cell memory formation after mild COVID-19. MiXCR, applied by TCRdb to the 5' RACE reads, yields one record per CDR3 protein. The sample yields roughly 550,000 distinct CDR3 sequences, just over 20% seen once. The specimen was PBMCs or a T cell subset sorted from them (not recorded which). These receptors all come from an adult woman who had mild COVID-19 (a few samples of this study predate the infection). Cell type and time point are not known.

The J gene is TRBJ2-1, the V gene TRBV4-3; 9 positions agree with TRBD2. Trimming cost V 2 bases and J 3 bases; bases outside gene matches: 8. The CDR3 length is 17 residues. Germline V gives CDR1 LGHNA, CDR2 YSLEER. CDR3 loop: CASSQQVAGVLYNEQFF. For the CDR3, the DNA is TGCGCCAGCAGCCAACAGGTAGCGGGAGTACTCTACAATGAGCAGTTCTTC.

CDR3 nucleotides: TGTGCCAGCAGCTTATACCCAGGCCGGCGGCTAGCGGGTAACAATGAGCAGTTCTTC. Amino acids: CASSLYPGRRLAGNNEQFF. V usage is TRBV7-9 and J usage is TRBJ2-1; 8 bases fit TRBD2. The CDR3 runs to 19 residues. Germline loops: CDR1 SEHNR, CDR2 FQNEAQ (reference sequence). J lost 5 bases, V lost 2 bases, and 17 bases had no gene match.

The chain is built from TRBV10-2 and TRBJ2-7, with 7 bases matching TRBD1. The junction had 10 bases not matched to a gene; V was cut back by 6 bases and J by 2 bases. CDR1 and CDR2 (germline): WSHSY, SAAADI. The CDR3 runs 15 residues. DNA of the CDR3: TGCGCCAGCAGGGACTCGTGGGGACAGACCTACGAGCAGTACTTC. It specifies CASRDSWGQTYEQYF.

This chain uses TRBV7-2 with TRBJ2-5; the D gene is possibly TRBD2 (5 bases). Germline loops: CDR1 SGHTA, CDR2 FQGNSA. Between the trimmed V and J ends, which lost 1 base and 5 bases, there was a span of 14 bases. This CDR3 spans 15 amino acids. Here the CDR3 DNA reads TGTGCCAGCAGCTTAGAAAGCGGTCCGGGGGAGACCCAGTACTTC. Amino acid sequence: CASSLESGPGETQYF.

The rearrangement links TRBV20-1 to TRBJ2-3; D call uncertain. Germline V gene data show CDR1 as DFQATT and CDR2 as SNEGSKA (reference sequence). This CDR3 spans 12 amino acids. Trimming left V 3 bases short and J 0 bases short, with 4 bases between. CDR3 in amino acids: CSASGSTDTQYF. CDR3 sequence (DNA): TGCAGTGCTAGTGGCAGCACAGATACGCAGTATTTT.

This clonotype was detected only once. This chain joins TRBV30 and TRBJ1-1; a possible D gene is TRBD1 (5 bases). This CDR3 is 13 amino acids long. Between the trimmed V and J ends, which lost 3 bases and 1 base, there was a span of 9 bases. Germline CDR1 reads GTSNPN; CDR2 reads SVGIG (reference sequence). CDR3 protein: CAWRSGGNTEAFF. The CDR3 DNA reads TGTGCCTGGAGAAGTGGGGGGAACACTGAAGCTTTCTTT.

The chain carries TRBV5-1 and TRBJ1-2; the D gene is possibly TRBD1 (5 bases). The length of the CDR3 is 16 residues. V was trimmed by 0 bases and J by 6 bases, leaving 18 bases between them. CDR1 SGHRS and CDR2 YFSETQ come from the germline V gene. DNA for the CDR3: TGCGCCAGCAGCTTGGATACAGGCCTAGGCAGGGATGGCTACACCTTC. Translating gives CASSLDTGLGRDGYTF.

The rearrangement joins TRBV4-3 to TRBJ1-4; the D gene is possibly TRBD1 (6 bases). The germline V gene encodes CDR1 LGHNA and CDR2 YSLEER. The CDR3 runs 20 residues. The V end was cut by 3 bases, the J end by 0 bases, with 23 bases between. The CDR3 bases are TGCGCCAGCAGCCACAGGGGCGAATTTCGCTCCCCTGCAACTAATGAAAAACTGTTTTTT. Protein sequence: CASSHRGEFRSPATNEKLFF.

V is TRBV11-3 and J is TRBJ2-1, with 10 bases that match TRBD1. Per germline, CDR1 SGHNT and CDR2 YENEEA. The CDR3 length is 15 residues. The V segment lost 4 bases and the J segment 5 bases; nucleotides outside the gene matches: 5. The CDR3: CASSSGQGSNNEQFF. Here the CDR3 DNA reads TGTGCCAGCAGCTCGGGACAGGGGAGTAACAATGAGCAGTTCTTC. Looking up the rest from reference TRBV11-3 and TRBJ2-1 gives the full variable domain: EAGVVQSPRYKIIEKKQPVAFWCNPISGHNTLYWYLQNLGQGPELLIRYENEEAVDDSQLPKDRFSAERLKGVDSTLKIQPAELGDSAVYLCASSSGQGSNNEQFFGPGTRLTVL.

There are a few counts of this clonotype. V gene TRBV12-3 or TRBV12-4 combines with J gene TRBJ1-6; D remains ambiguous. The CDR3 sequence is 14 residues long. Trimming shortened V by 1 base and J by 6 bases, and 7 bases separated the two germline ends. CDR3 loop: CASSLGRINSPLHF. The DNA for the CDR3 is TGTGCCAGCAGTTTAGGACGGATTAATTCACCCCTCCACTTT.

There are a few counts of this clonotype. The V gene is TRBV28, the J gene TRBJ2-7; weak D call: TRBD2 (7 bases). The CDR3 extends over 17 amino acids. V was clipped by 5 bases and J by 1 base, with 21 bases between them. Germline loops: CDR1 MDHEN, CDR2 SYDVKM. The CDR3 is CASSDIGGGPYSYEQYF. DNA for the CDR3: TGTGCCAGCAGTGACATAGGGGGGGGTCCCTATTCCTACGAGCAGTACTTC. Supplemented by reference TRBV28 and TRBJ2-7, the full variable domain reads DVKVTQSSRYLVKRTGEKVFLECVQDMDHENMFWYRQDPGLGLRLIYFSYDVKMKEKGDIPEGYSVSREKKERFSLILESASTNQTSMYLCASSDIGGGPYSYEQYFGPGTRLTVT.

The rearrangement uses TRBV12-3 or TRBV12-4 and TRBJ2-1, with D perhaps TRBD1 (6 bases). The CDR3 spans 16 residues. V was clipped by 7 bases and J by 5 bases, with 21 bases between them. The CDR3: CASTTLGANSHNEQFF. The CDR3 DNA is TGTGCCAGCACCACACTGGGGGCTAATTCCCACAATGAGCAGTTCTTC.

Here the CDR3 DNA reads TGCGCCAGCAGCCAAGATAGGGGACCCACAGATACGCAGTATTTT. It encodes CASSQDRGPTDTQYF. The rearrangement joins TRBV4-3 to TRBJ2-3; D may correspond to TRBD1 or TRBD2 (5 bases each). Between the trimmed V and J ends, which lost 0 bases and 2 bases, there was a span of 9 bases. This CDR3 contains 15 residues. Germline CDR1 reads LGHNA; CDR2 reads YSLEER.

Comment on this clonotype: The germline gene is not matched at one end of the junction; a read error may be the cause. The chain has TRBV7-7 and TRBJ2-5, with 7 bases fitting TRBD1. Germline V gene data show CDR1 as SSHAT and CDR2 as FNYEAQ (reference sequence). The CDR3 is made up of 12 amino acids. In DNA form, the CDR3 reads TGTGCTAGCAGCTTAGGGCAGGGGGCCCAGTACTTC. Its protein is CASSLGQGAQYF.

This clonotype has just a few counts. The rearrangement uses TRBV4-1 and TRBJ2-3; TRBD2 aligns across 16 bases. The germline CDR1 and CDR2 sequences are MGHRA and YSYEKL. CDR3 length: 21 amino acids. J gave up 0 bases and V 4 bases, and 13 bases lay outside the gene matches. The CDR3 sequence is CASSRLGTSGGAIGSTDTQYF. In nucleotides, the CDR3 is TGCGCCAGCAGCCGCCTCGGGACTAGCGGGGGGGCTATCGGGAGCACAGATACGCAGTATTTT.

The chain combines TRBV7-3 with TRBJ1-3, with 9 positions matching TRBD1. The germline gives CDR1 SGHTA, CDR2 FQGTGA. The CDR3 has 16 amino acids. V lost 4 bases and J lost 3; bases outside the gene matches: 7. The CDR3 nucleotides read TGTGCCAGCAGCTCGGGACAGGGTGTATTTGGAAACACCATATATTTT. Protein: CASSSGQGVFGNTIYF.

The chain is built from TRBV7-9 and TRBJ1-3, with 12 bases identical to TRBD1. V shed 5 bases, J shed 0 bases, and the junction held 5 bases outside the gene matches. Germline V gene data show CDR1 as SEHNR and CDR2 as FQNEAQ (reference sequence). There are 17 residues in the CDR3. The CDR3 spells CASSLGQGASSGNTIYF. The CDR3 DNA reads TGTGCCAGCAGCCTGGGACAGGGGGCCTCCTCTGGAAACACCATATATTTT.

The V and J genes are TRBV4-1 and TRBJ1-1; TRBD1 aligns across 7 bases. Germline values: CDR1 MGHRA, CDR2 YSYEKL. V lost 2 bases, J lost 4 bases, and 4 bases stayed unmatched. The length of the CDR3 is 14 residues. CDR3 nucleotides: TGCGCCAGCAGCCAACCAGACAGGGTCACTGAAGCTTTCTTT. Encoded protein: CASSQPDRVTEAFF.